This T cell receptor beta chain was found in a study of blood T cell repertoires in COVID-19. Study summary: PBMCs, B-cell-depleted T cells, or T cells provided the cDNA or gDNA that made up the material.

V lost 0 bases and J lost 5, with 14 bases in between. This CDR3 has 15 amino acids. Germline assignment: CDR1 SGHNT and CDR2 YYREEE (reference sequence). The table came from immunoSEQ multiplex PCR; TCRdb's copy has only in-frame clones and leaves some out. The top ten clones hold over 4.5% of a sample with roughly 360,000 clones, roughly four fifths of them seen once. The sample was PBMCs or T cells enriched from blood (not recorded which). V and J are TRBV5-4 and TRBJ1-2; D is uncertain. The sequence was collected from a woman in her forties or fifties who had recovered from COVID-19. The CDR3 loop reads CASSLGGGWVYGYTF. The CDR3 coding sequence is TGTGCCAGCAGCTTGGGGGGAGGATGGGTTTATGGCTACACCTTC.